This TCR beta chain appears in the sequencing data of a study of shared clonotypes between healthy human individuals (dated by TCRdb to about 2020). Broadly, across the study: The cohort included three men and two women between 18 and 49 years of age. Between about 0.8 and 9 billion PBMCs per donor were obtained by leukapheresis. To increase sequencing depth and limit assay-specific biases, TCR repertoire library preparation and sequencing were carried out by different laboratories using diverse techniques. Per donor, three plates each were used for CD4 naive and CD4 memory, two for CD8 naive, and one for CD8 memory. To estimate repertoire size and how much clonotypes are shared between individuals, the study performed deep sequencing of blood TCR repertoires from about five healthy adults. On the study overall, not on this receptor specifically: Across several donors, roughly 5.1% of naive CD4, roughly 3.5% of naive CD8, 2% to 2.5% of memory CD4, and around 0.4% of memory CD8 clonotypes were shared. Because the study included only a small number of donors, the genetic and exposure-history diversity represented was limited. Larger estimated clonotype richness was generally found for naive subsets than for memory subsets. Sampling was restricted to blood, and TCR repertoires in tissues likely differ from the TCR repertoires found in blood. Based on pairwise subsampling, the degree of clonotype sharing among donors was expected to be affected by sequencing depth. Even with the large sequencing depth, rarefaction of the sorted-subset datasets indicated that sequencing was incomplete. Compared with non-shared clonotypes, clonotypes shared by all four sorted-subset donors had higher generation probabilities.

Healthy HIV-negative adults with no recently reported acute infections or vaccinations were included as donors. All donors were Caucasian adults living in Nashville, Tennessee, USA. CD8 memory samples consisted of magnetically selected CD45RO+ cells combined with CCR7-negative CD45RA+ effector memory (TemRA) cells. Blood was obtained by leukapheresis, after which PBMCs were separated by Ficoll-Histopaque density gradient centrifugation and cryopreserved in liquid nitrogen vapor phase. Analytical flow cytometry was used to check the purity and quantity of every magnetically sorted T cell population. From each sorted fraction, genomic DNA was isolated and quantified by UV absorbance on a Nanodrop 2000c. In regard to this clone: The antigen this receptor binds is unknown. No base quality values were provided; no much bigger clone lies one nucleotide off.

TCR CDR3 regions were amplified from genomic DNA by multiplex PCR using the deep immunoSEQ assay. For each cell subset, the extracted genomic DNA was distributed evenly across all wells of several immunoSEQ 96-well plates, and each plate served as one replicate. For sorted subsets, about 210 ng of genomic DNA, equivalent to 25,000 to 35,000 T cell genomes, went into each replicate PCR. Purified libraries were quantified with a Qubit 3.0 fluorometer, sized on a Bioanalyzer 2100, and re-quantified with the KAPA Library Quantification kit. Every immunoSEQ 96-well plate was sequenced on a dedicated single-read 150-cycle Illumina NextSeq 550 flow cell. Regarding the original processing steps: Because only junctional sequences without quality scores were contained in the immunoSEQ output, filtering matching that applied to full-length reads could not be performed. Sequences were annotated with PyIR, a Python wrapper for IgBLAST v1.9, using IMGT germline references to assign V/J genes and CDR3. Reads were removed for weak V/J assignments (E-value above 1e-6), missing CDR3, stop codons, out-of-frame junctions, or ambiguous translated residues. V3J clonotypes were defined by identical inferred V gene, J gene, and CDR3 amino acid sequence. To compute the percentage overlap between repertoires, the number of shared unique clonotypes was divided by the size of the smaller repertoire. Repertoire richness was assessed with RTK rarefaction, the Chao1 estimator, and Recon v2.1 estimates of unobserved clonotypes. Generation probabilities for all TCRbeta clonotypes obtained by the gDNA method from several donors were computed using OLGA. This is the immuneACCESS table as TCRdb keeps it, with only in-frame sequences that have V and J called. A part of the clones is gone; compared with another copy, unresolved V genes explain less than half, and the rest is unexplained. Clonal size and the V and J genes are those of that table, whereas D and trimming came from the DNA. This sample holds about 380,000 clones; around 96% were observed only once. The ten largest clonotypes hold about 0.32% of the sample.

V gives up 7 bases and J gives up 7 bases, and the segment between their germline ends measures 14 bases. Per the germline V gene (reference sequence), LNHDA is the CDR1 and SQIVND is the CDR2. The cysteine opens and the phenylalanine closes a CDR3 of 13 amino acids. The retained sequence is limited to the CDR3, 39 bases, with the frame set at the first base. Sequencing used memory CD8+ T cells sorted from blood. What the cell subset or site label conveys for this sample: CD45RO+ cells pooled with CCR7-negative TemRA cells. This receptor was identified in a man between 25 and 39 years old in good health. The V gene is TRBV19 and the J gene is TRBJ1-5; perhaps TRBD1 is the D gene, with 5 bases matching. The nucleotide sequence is TGTGCCAGTATGCAGGGAGGTCGGCAGCCCCAGCATTTT. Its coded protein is CASMQGGRQPQHF. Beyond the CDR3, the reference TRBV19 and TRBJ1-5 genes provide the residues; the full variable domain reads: DGGITQSPKYLFRKEGQNVTLSCEQNLNHDAMYWYRQDPGQGLRLIYYSQIVNDFQKGDIAEGYSVSREKKESFPLTVTSAQKNPTAFYLCASMQGGRQPQHFGDGTRLSIL.